This T cell receptor beta chain was recovered during a study of cytomegalovirus exposure and HLA in healthy donors. Turning to the study itself: Findings of an earlier analysis included over 95 million unique TCR beta sequences from 180 million or so T cells. Overall study results and limits: In an earlier analysis, productive rearrangement rates for most beta V segments clustered near 87% or 30%. The majority of CMV-associated TCR beta chains were reported as apparently HLA-restricted in a later analysis. Roughly even sequencing depth across donors was the assumption behind the presence/absence analyses.

This clone was seen a single time. The antigen is not known. This PCR relied on a set of 60 Vbeta primers and 13 Jbeta primers. Sequenced by immunoSEQ multiplex PCR; TCRdb stores in-frame clones only, minus some. The data contain 65,000 or so clones, 55% to 65% of them singletons. The receptor's source is a man aged 25-45 years in good health and CMV-seronegative. The sample taken for sequencing was PBMCs.

This CDR3 is CASSLWVAGGRETQYF. Written as DNA, the CDR3 is TGTGCCAGCAGCTTGTGGGTAGCGGGGGGGCGCGAGACCCAGTACTTC. This chain connects TRBV7-8 to TRBJ2-5, with 11 bases matching TRBD2. The V segment lost 3 bases and the J segment 5 bases; nucleotides outside the gene matches: 8. CDR3 length: 16 amino acids. Germline CDR1 and CDR2: SGHVS and FQNEAQ.